The subject of this entry is one TCR beta chain. This sample is part of a study of CD8+ T cells in alopecia areata. The V and J ends lost 5 bases and 2 bases respectively, with 10 bases between them. The germline V gene has CDR1 LNHDA and CDR2 SQIVND (reference sequence). The CDR3 contains 14 residues. Sequencing relied on a cDNA template that was reverse transcribed from extracted RNA. Method: immunoSEQ multiplex PCR; TCRdb's copy keeps in-frame clones and lacks some. Here the sample spans more than 100,000 clones, roughly 53% being singletons. The specimen sequenced was CD4+ T cells sorted from blood. The chain recombines TRBV19 with TRBJ2-1; either TRBD1 or TRBD2 may fit D (5 bases each). The TCR originated in a human donor in good health. CDR3 nucleotides: TGTGCCAGTAGTGGGGCGGGTGCCTACAATGAGCAGTTCTTC. Translating it yields CASSGAGAYNEQFF.